The 6 T cell receptor beta chains below all came from one sample that was sequenced in a study of graft-versus-host responses after intestinal transplantation. Clones were sequenced by immunoSEQ multiplex PCR, and TCRdb holds only the in-frame ones, with some missing. Of approximately 130,000 clones in the sample, around 94% were seen once. Their antigens are not known. The sample consisted of unstimulated CD4+ T cells sorted from spleen or lymph node cells, taken before intestinal transplant. The receptors were gathered from a human donor who received an intestinal transplant.

The J gene is TRBJ2-3, the V gene TRBV4-1; 10 nucleotides agree with TRBD2. Trimming removed 0 bases from V and 1 base from J; junction bases left unmatched: 10. There are 19 residues in the CDR3. The germline V gene encodes CDR1 MGHRA and CDR2 YSYEKL. CDR3 loop: CASSQEGWSGGAGTDTQYF. In DNA, the CDR3 is TGCGCCAGCAGCCAAGAGGGGTGGAGCGGGGGGGCCGGCACAGATACGCAGTATTTT.

V is TRBV10-2 and J is TRBJ2-1; 13 nucleotides agree with TRBD2. The junction had 7 bases not matched to a gene; V was cut back by 6 bases and J by 14 bases. The V gene's germline CDR1 is WSHSY and CDR2 SAAADI. There are 13 residues in the CDR3. For the CDR3, the DNA is TGCGCCAGCAGGACTAGCGGGGGGCCACAGGAGTTCTTC. Its translation is CASRTSGGPQEFF.

The count of this clone is one. This sequence joins TRBV10-2 and TRBJ2-4, with D tentatively TRBD1 (5 bases). The CDR3 runs 17 residues. Germline CDR1 WSHSY, CDR2 SAAADI. Trimming stripped 0 bases from V and 6 bases from J, with 18 bases between. The CDR3 sequence is CASSESGAGRHGNIQYF. DNA of the CDR3: TGCGCCAGCAGTGAGTCAGGGGCAGGGCGACACGGAAACATTCAGTACTTC.

This chain connects TRBV2 to TRBJ2-3; 8 bases are shared with TRBD1. With 9 bases clipped from V and 6 bases from J, the junction kept 8 bases outside the gene matches. The CDR3 is made up of 13 amino acids. Germline V gene lookup returns CDR1 SNHLY and CDR2 FYNNEI. CDR3 nucleotides: TGTGCCAGAGCGCAGGGGGCAAGGGATACGCAGTATTTT. Translating it yields CARAQGARDTQYF.

This clone showed up just once. This chain uses TRBV7-8 with TRBJ2-1; TRBD2 matches at 8 bases. V shed 4 bases and J 2 bases; nucleotides not matched to a gene: 7. CDR1 is SGHVS, CDR2 FQNEAQ, per germline. The CDR3 has 16 amino acids. As DNA, the CDR3 is TGTGCCAGCAGCTCCTCCCGGCGGGGGGCCTACAATGAGCAGTTCTTC. Its protein is CASSSSRRGAYNEQFF.

The chain combines TRBV4-1 with TRBJ1-6; 8 bases are shared with TRBD1. V lost 1 base and J lost 9; bases outside the gene matches: 5. The CDR3 is made up of 15 amino acids. Germline-derived CDR1 and CDR2 are MGHRA and YSYEKL. Here the CDR3 reads CASSQAGQGGSPLHF. For the CDR3, the DNA is TGCGCCAGCAGCCAAGCCGGACAGGGTGGTTCACCCCTCCACTTT.